This entry lists 29 T cell receptor beta chains sequenced from one sample in a study of cytomegalovirus exposure and HLA in healthy donors. The primer mix had 60 Vbeta and 13 Jbeta primers. TCRdb keeps only in-frame clones here, not all; method: immunoSEQ multiplex PCR. This table holds tens of thousands of clones, less than 80% found once. The material sequenced was PBMCs. Every receptor here comes from a woman aged 45-65 years in good health and CMV-seropositive.

This chain connects TRBV6-5 to TRBJ2-7; 8 bases are shared with TRBD2. This CDR3 is built from 14 residues. Germline values: CDR1 MNHEY, CDR2 SVGAGI. V lost 5 bases, J lost 3 bases, and 6 bases stayed unmatched. In DNA form, the CDR3 reads TGTGCCAGCAGTCCCTCGGGGGGGGACTACGAGCAGTACTTC. Its protein product is CASSPSGGDYEQYF.

Remarks on this clone: Other DNA sequences within the sample encode an identical CDR3. V is TRBV28 and J is TRBJ1-1; 9 nucleotides align to TRBD1. With V trimmed by 4 bases and J by 4 bases, 4 bases remained unmatched. Germline CDR1 is MDHEN and CDR2 is SYDVKM. This CDR3 has 14 residues. The CDR3 reads CASSSGQGGTEAFF. The CDR3 DNA sequence: TGTGCCAGCAGTTCGGGACAGGGAGGCACTGAAGCTTTCTTT.

The rearrangement uses TRBV15 and TRBJ1-4, with unresolved D. CDR1 is LNHNV and CDR2 is YYDKDF in the germline V gene (reference sequence). The ends were cut back, 2 bases at V and 4 bases at J, with 5 bases in the middle. The CDR3 is 13 residues long. The CDR3 DNA sequence: TGTGCCACCAGCAGATTGAGTAATGAAAAACTGTTTTTT. It translates to CATSRLSNEKLFF.

This clone has a handful of counts. This chain joins TRBV21-1 and TRBJ2-3; the table names TRBD2, a call not compared with the DNA. TRBV21-1 has pseudogene status. This CDR3 comprises 17 residues. Here the CDR3 DNA reads TGTGCCAGCAGCAAAGCTGGTCCGCCTAGCGGGCCCGATACGCAGTATTTT. Amino acids: CASSKAGPPSGPDTQYF.

A single count supports this clone. The V call is TRBV7-2, the J call TRBJ2-2; TRBD2 matches at 16 bases. CDR3 length equals 18 residues. With V trimmed by 3 bases and J by 3 bases, 4 bases remained unmatched. Germline loops: CDR1 SGHTA, CDR2 FQGNSA. CDR3 loop: CASSLGLAGGQHTGELFF. The CDR3 nucleotides read TGTGCCAGCAGCTTGGGACTAGCGGGGGGGCAACACACCGGGGAGCTGTTTTTT.

This clone was seen a few times. The rearrangement uses TRBV7-2 and TRBJ2-1; the D gene is possibly TRBD1 (5 bases). CDR1 and CDR2 (germline): SGHTA, FQGNSA. This CDR3 region has 17 residues. Trimming removed 1 base at V and 8 bases at J, with 21 bases between. Written as DNA, the CDR3 is TGTGCCAGCAGCTTAGAGGTAAGGGCAGGGTTGTGGGATGAGCAGTTCTTC. It codes for CASSLEVRAGLWDEQFF.

The rearrangement joins TRBV7-2 to TRBJ2-5, with 10 bases lining up with TRBD2. With V trimmed by 5 bases and J by 4 bases, 7 bases remained unmatched. Germline lookup yields CDR1 SGHTA and CDR2 FQGNSA. The CDR3 spans 15 residues. The CDR3 spells CASSVQRGGLETQYF. The DNA of the CDR3 is TGTGCCAGCAGCGTACAGCGGGGGGGCCTAGAGACCCAGTACTTC.

This clone was detected only a few times. V and J are TRBV19 and TRBJ2-2, with D possibly TRBD2 on 6 matching bases. V was cut by 4 bases and J by 5 bases, with 20 bases left in between. Germline loops: CDR1 LNHDA, CDR2 SQIVND (reference sequence). The CDR3 has 17 amino acids. The chain's CDR3 is CASSKVLGGRGTGELFF. In nucleotides, the CDR3 is TGTGCCAGTAGTAAGGTTCTCGGGGGTAGGGGAACCGGGGAGCTGTTTTTT.

This CDR3 reads CASSGTGVGKNIQYF. The CDR3 bases are TGTGCCAGCAGCGGAACAGGGGTTGGCAAAAACATTCAGTACTTC. V is TRBV5-6 and J is TRBJ2-4; 7 bases match TRBD1. The CDR3 length is 15 residues. CDR1 is SGHDT, CDR2 YYEEEE, per germline. Germline trimming cut 4 bases from V and 3 bases from J; bases unmatched to any gene: 7.

The chain combines TRBV19 with TRBJ2-7; 7 bases align to TRBD1. The CDR3 loop spans 12 amino acids. Germline assignment: CDR1 LNHDA and CDR2 SQIVND (reference sequence). V trimming: 5 bases; J trimming: 7 bases; junction bases outside the gene matches: 5. The CDR3 coding sequence is TGTGCCAGTAGTGGACCAGGGGGTGAGCAGTACTTC. Amino acids: CASSGPGGEQYF. The whole variable domain, remainder taken from reference TRBV19 and TRBJ2-7, is DGGITQSPKYLFRKEGQNVTLSCEQNLNHDAMYWYRQDPGQGLRLIYYSQIVNDFQKGDIAEGYSVSREKKESFPLTVTSAQKNPTAFYLCASSGPGGEQYFGPGTRLTVT.

The chain uses TRBV10-2 and TRBJ1-6, with 7 nucleotides matching TRBD1. The length of the CDR3 is 16 residues. The germline CDR1 and CDR2 sequences are WSHSY and SAAADI. V lost 5 bases, J lost 10 bases, and 14 bases stayed unmatched. The CDR3 nucleotides are TGCGCCAGCAGTAAAAGGATCCCAGGGGGAGCGTCACCCCTCCACTTT. Its translation: CASSKRIPGGASPLHF.

The chain uses TRBV18 and TRBJ1-2; 7 bases agree with TRBD1. The V gene's germline CDR1 is KGHSH and CDR2 LQKENI. Unmatched junction bases numbered 2, after V lost 4 bases and J lost 3 bases. The CDR3 is made up of 13 amino acids. The CDR3 here is CASSLDRDYGYTF. DNA of the CDR3: TGTGCCAGCTCACTAGACAGGGACTATGGCTACACCTTC.

This chain connects TRBV5-4 to TRBJ1-2; 7 bases are shared with TRBD1. V shed 3 bases, J shed 4 bases, and the junction held 9 bases outside the gene matches. The CDR3 contains 15 residues. Germline V lookup: CDR1 SGHNT, CDR2 YYREEE (reference sequence). CDR3 bases: TGTGCCAGCAGCTCCTTCGAGGGGGCCGGCTATGGCTACACCTTC. Amino acids: CASSSFEGAGYGYTF. The full variable domain, its missing parts supplied by reference TRBV5-4 and TRBJ1-2, is ETGVTQSPTHLIKTRGQQVTLRCSSQSGHNTVSWYQQALGQGPQFIFQYYREEENGRGNFPPRFSGLQFPNYSSELNVNALELDDSALYLCASSSFEGAGYGYTFGSGTRLTVV.

This rearrangement joins TRBV15 to TRBJ2-7, with D possibly matching TRBD2 (6 bases). Trimming took off 0 bases at V and 0 bases at J, with 9 bases between the two ends. This CDR3 contains 15 residues. CDR1 and CDR2 from the germline V gene are LNHNV and YYDKDF (reference sequence). For the CDR3, the DNA is TGTGCCACCAGCAGAGAGCGGGGTAGCTCCTACGAGCAGTACTTC. Its protein is CATSRERGSSYEQYF.

This clone has just a few counts. The V call is TRBV5-1, the J call TRBJ2-3, with D perhaps matching TRBD2 (5 bases). This CDR3 comprises 15 residues. In germline, CDR1 is SGHRS, CDR2 YFSETQ. Trimming took off 0 bases at V and 0 bases at J, with 8 bases between the two ends. The CDR3 protein is CASSLVSGSTDTQYF. For the CDR3, the DNA is TGCGCCAGCAGCTTGGTTTCGGGGAGCACAGATACGCAGTATTTT.

This chain joins TRBV7-9 and TRBJ2-5, with 10 bases matching TRBD2. The CDR3 covers 17 residues. V trimming: 2 bases; J trimming: 5 bases; junction bases outside the gene matches: 11. Germline lookup yields CDR1 SEHNR and CDR2 FQNEAQ (reference sequence). The CDR3 is CASSLTKDSGGLETQYF. The DNA of the CDR3 is TGTGCCAGCAGCTTAACTAAAGATAGCGGGGGGCTGGAGACCCAGTACTTC.

This clone was detected once. The chain couples TRBV7-9 to TRBJ2-7, with 8 bases that match TRBD1. V dropped 5 bases and J dropped 4; count of bases not matched to a gene: 13. In germline, CDR1 is SEHNR, CDR2 FQNEAQ (reference sequence). This CDR3 has 16 residues. CDR3 bases: TGTGCCAGCAGCAGACCCTCAGGGGGCCAAGGGTACGAGCAGTACTTC. The encoded protein is CASSRPSGGQGYEQYF.

V and J are TRBV6-1 and TRBJ1-2; 7 bases match TRBD1. This CDR3 is built from 13 residues. V shed 5 bases and J 7 bases; nucleotides not matched to a gene: 7. CDR1 is MNHNS, CDR2 SASEGT, per germline. In DNA, the CDR3 is TGTGCCAGCAGTACAGACAGGGCCTTTGGCTACACCTTC. Translating gives CASSTDRAFGYTF.

The V call is TRBV7-2, the J call TRBJ2-3; 12 nucleotides align to TRBD2. After removal of 4 bases from V and 6 bases from J, the junction contained 5 bases not matched to a gene. CDR1 and CDR2 (germline): SGHTA, FQGNSA. This CDR3 is 15 amino acids long. The CDR3 DNA reads TGTGCCAGCAGCTCTAGCGGGGGGGCGGGGGATACGCAGTATTTT. It translates to CASSSSGGAGDTQYF. Full variable domain (outside the CDR3, taken from reference TRBV7-2 and TRBJ2-3): GAGVSQSPSNKVTEKGKDVELRCDPISGHTALYWYRQSLGQGLEFLIYFQGNSAPDKSGLPSDRFSAERTGGSVSTLTIQRTQQEDSAVYLCASSSSGGAGDTQYFGPGTRLTVL.

The chain carries TRBV9 and TRBJ2-2; 12 bases fit TRBD2. V gave up 3 bases and J gave up 7 bases; unmatched junction bases: 7. The germline V gene encodes CDR1 SGDLS and CDR2 YYNGEE. The CDR3 loop spans 16 amino acids. The CDR3 DNA sequence: TGTGCCAGCAGCGGAACGACTAGCGGGGGTATCGGGGAGCTGTTTTTT. It specifies CASSGTTSGGIGELFF.

This clone was seen a few times. The V call is TRBV4-2, the J call TRBJ2-3, with TRBD2 matching over 9 bases. CDR3 length: 16 residues. The junction had 4 bases not matched to a gene; V was cut back by 1 base and J by 2 bases. The germline V gene encodes CDR1 LGHNA and CDR2 YNFKEQ. CDR3 loop: CASSQGLADDTDTQYF. The CDR3, as DNA: TGTGCCAGCAGCCAAGGACTAGCGGACGACACAGATACGCAGTATTTT.

This chain joins TRBV29-1 and TRBJ1-1; 8 positions agree with TRBD1. Looked up from germline, CDR1 is SQVTM and CDR2 is ANQGSEA. J lost 0 bases, V lost 5 bases, and 14 bases had no gene match. The CDR3 is made up of 17 amino acids. The CDR3 spells CSVLNSGGQGLNTEAFF. CDR3 in DNA: TGCAGCGTTTTAAACTCCGGTGGACAGGGTCTGAACACTGAAGCTTTCTTT.

This clone turned up a few times. The chain carries TRBV19 and TRBJ2-4, with a possible D match to TRBD2 (7 bases). In germline, CDR1 is LNHDA, CDR2 SQIVND (reference sequence). V was cut by 7 bases and J by 0 bases, with 28 bases left in between. The CDR3 is 20 residues long. CDR3 in amino acids: CASMGGAENEEILAKNIQYF. Written as DNA, the CDR3 is TGTGCCAGTATGGGGGGGGCAGAGAACGAAGAGATCCTAGCCAAAAACATTCAGTACTTC.

This clone was detected only a few times. The V call is TRBV4-2, the J call TRBJ1-2; 9 nucleotides align to TRBD1. After removal of 3 bases from V and 4 bases from J, the junction contained 6 bases not matched to a gene. The CDR3 runs 15 residues. From germline, CDR1 is LGHNA and CDR2 YNFKEQ. For the CDR3, the DNA is TGTGCCAGCAGCCAGCGGGGACAGGGATTCTATGGCTACACCTTC. This translates into CASSQRGQGFYGYTF.

In the case of this clone: One end of the junction is discordant with germline, which a read error may explain. The gene calls are TRBV28 and TRBJ2-7; a weak D match, TRBD2 (6 bases). The length of the CDR3 is 14 residues. Germline V lookup: CDR1 MDHEN, CDR2 SYDVKM. CDR3 region: CASSLGTYTYGQYF. The CDR3 region has the DNA TGTGCCAGCAGTTTAGGGACTTACACCTACGGGCAGTACTTC.

V is TRBV6-5 and J is TRBJ1-5, with D maybe TRBD1 (6 bases). V lost 6 bases to trimming and J lost 3 bases, with 15 bases between them. The CDR3 runs 15 residues. The germline V gene has CDR1 MNHEY and CDR2 SVGAGI. The CDR3, as DNA: TGTGCCAGCAGCCCCACAGGGATAGCCAATCAGCCCCAGCATTTT. The encoded protein is CASSPTGIANQPQHF.

In this sample, this clone turned up once. The V gene is TRBV25-1, the J gene TRBJ1-2; D remains unclear. The CDR3 has 13 amino acids. With 3 bases removed from V and 8 bases from J, the gap between germline ends came to 13 bases. Germline assignment: CDR1 MGHDK and CDR2 SYGVNS. In nucleotides, the CDR3 is TGTGCCAGCAGTGACTCGCAGGCTCGAGGCTACACCTTC. This translates into CASSDSQARGYTF.

CDR3 residues: CASSSPPGTGSYEQYF. The CDR3 DNA follows: TGTGCCAGCAGTTCCCCTCCCGGGACAGGGTCCTACGAGCAGTACTTC. The chain recombines TRBV6-5 with TRBJ2-7, with 9 bases identical to TRBD1. Germline V gives CDR1 MNHEY, CDR2 SVGAGI. CDR3 length equals 16 residues. V trimming: 4 bases; J trimming: 1 base; junction bases outside the gene matches: 8.

The chain recombines TRBV7-8 with TRBJ1-2; D is possibly TRBD1 (5 bases). Trimming pared 1 base from V and 8 bases from J, leaving 20 bases between. From germline, CDR1 is SGHVS and CDR2 FQNEAQ. CDR3 length equals 16 residues. CDR3 nucleotides: TGTGCCAGCAGCTTAGTCTACAGGAGCATTAACACGGGCTACACCTTC. It codes for CASSLVYRSINTGYTF.